The present T cell receptor beta chain was sequenced within a study of beta chain features in type 1 diabetes. Germline lookup yields CDR1 MNHNY and CDR2 SVGAGI (reference sequence). V was cut by 5 bases and J by 7 bases, with 9 bases left in between. The CDR3 has 13 amino acids. General study findings and limits: Among type 1 diabetes patients, VDJ junctions had fewer insertions and more deletions. Patients and controls would be equally affected if PCR favored shorter templates. The study found that naive, central memory and Treg TCRB repertoires appeared more similar in patients than in healthy donors.

All of the isolated RNA was reverse transcribed, so expressed TCRB transcripts were sequenced. The average output of naive, central memory and regulatory T cell samples was 3 million to 4 million reads. The method was immunoSEQ multiplex PCR; TCRdb's version includes in-frame clones alone and lacks a portion of them. Among about 360,000 clones listed, over 10% were seen once. This clone was found a few times. No antigen is known for it. The sequence derives from a man aged 18 to 30 in good health. This chain joins TRBV6-6 and TRBJ1-6; D call uncertain. Material for sequencing was naive CD4+ T cells from blood. In DNA form, the CDR3 reads TGTGCCAGCAGTATTGAGGCCAATTCACCCCTCCACTTT. Encoded protein: CASSIEANSPLHF.